The rows below give T cell receptor beta chains drawn from one sample of a study of shared clonotypes between healthy human individuals. Measured with immunoSEQ multiplex PCR; TCRdb has only the in-frame clones, and not every one. The sample contains about 1.9 million clones, approximately 92% of which appear only once. Input material: naive CD8+ T cells from PBMCs. The receptor source for this set is a young man in good health. Some clones in this sample may be carry-over from other donors' samples. Both conserved end residues are part of each CDR3. The order of the fields is clone size, J gene, D gene, V gene, CDR3 DNA, CDR3 protein. A D gene is named only where the DNA matches it firmly. Clone size is given for some rows only: seen once, a few or many times, or a class if the clone is expanded.

abundance: -
j_gene: TRBJ2-4
d_gene: TRBD1
v_gene: TRBV19
CDR3nt: TGTGCCAGTGGGGGGGACAGGGATAGATCCAAAAACATTCAGTACTTC
CDR3aa: CASGGDRDRSKNIQYF

abundance: -
j_gene: TRBJ2-1
d_gene: TRBD2
v_gene: TRBV9
CDR3nt: TGTGCCAGCAGCGTAGTTTCGGGCGGGAGGACCAATGAGCAGTTCTTC
CDR3aa: CASSVVSGGRTNEQFF

abundance: -
j_gene: TRBJ2-7
d_gene: -
v_gene: TRBV19
CDR3nt: TGTGCCAGTAGTATGGGCAAGGGGCTTAGCAGCTTCTACGAGCAGTACTTC
CDR3aa: CASSMGKGLSSFYEQYF

abundance: -
j_gene: TRBJ2-6
d_gene: TRBD2
v_gene: TRBV27
CDR3nt: TGTGCCAGCAGTTTATCGCGGGGGTCTGGGGCCAACGTCCTGACTTTC
CDR3aa: CASSLSRGSGANVLTF

abundance: -
j_gene: TRBJ2-7
d_gene: TRBD1
v_gene: TRBV18
CDR3nt: TGTGCCAGCTCACCGGGCCCCGGGACAGGCCCCTACGAGCAGTACTTC
CDR3aa: CASSPGPGTGPYEQYF

abundance: -
j_gene: TRBJ2-1
d_gene: -
v_gene: TRBV19
CDR3nt: TGTGCCAGTAGTATAGGTCCCCGAGGTTCGGAGGGGGGGCGCAAACCGTTCTTC
CDR3aa: CASSIGPRGSEGGRKPFF

abundance: -
j_gene: TRBJ1-3
d_gene: -
v_gene: TRBV9
CDR3nt: TGTGCCAGCAGCCCGTCTCGTGTCCCGTTTGGGAACACCATATATTTT
CDR3aa: CASSPSRVPFGNTIYF

abundance: -
j_gene: TRBJ2-1
d_gene: TRBD2
v_gene: TRBV4-2
CDR3nt: TGTGCCAGCAGCCAATCAGCGGGAGGTTTGCATGAGCAGTTCTTC
CDR3aa: CASSQSAGGLHEQFF

abundance: -
j_gene: TRBJ1-2
d_gene: TRBD1
v_gene: TRBV27
CDR3nt: TGTGCCAGCAGCGGATCGACAGGGGGCGCGGGTACCGGATATGGCTACACCTTC
CDR3aa: CASSGSTGGAGTGYGYTF

abundance: -
j_gene: TRBJ2-2
d_gene: -
v_gene: TRBV6-1
CDR3nt: TGTGCCAGCAGTGAACGCGCGCGCTACAGCGAGGACACCGGGGAGCTGTTTTTT
CDR3aa: CASSERARYSEDTGELFF

abundance: -
j_gene: TRBJ2-7
d_gene: -
v_gene: TRBV5-5
CDR3nt: TGTGCCAGCAGCATTCTAGCGCCTTCTTCCTACGAGCAGTACTTC
CDR3aa: CASSILAPSSYEQYF

abundance: -
j_gene: TRBJ2-3
d_gene: -
v_gene: TRBV21-1
CDR3nt: TGTGTTGCGCAGGCTAGTTATAACACAGATACGCAGTATTTT
CDR3aa: CVAQASYNTDTQYF

abundance: -
j_gene: TRBJ2-7
d_gene: TRBD1
v_gene: TRBV9
CDR3nt: TGTGCCAGCAGCAAGACAGGGGGGTACTCCTACGAGCAGTACTTC
CDR3aa: CASSKTGGYSYEQYF

abundance: -
j_gene: TRBJ2-5
d_gene: -
v_gene: TRBV4-1
CDR3nt: TGCGCCAGCAGCCATCAGCCGTACCAAGAGACCCAGTACTTC
CDR3aa: CASSHQPYQETQYF

abundance: once
j_gene: TRBJ1-2
d_gene: TRBD1
v_gene: TRBV27
CDR3nt: TGTGCCAGCAGTTTCGACAGGGCGCGGGGCTACACCTTC
CDR3aa: CASSFDRARGYTF

abundance: -
j_gene: TRBJ1-4
d_gene: -
v_gene: TRBV28
CDR3nt: TGTGCCAGCAGTTTAAGGCGGGGCGGTGAAAAACTGTTTTTT
CDR3aa: CASSLRRGGEKLFF